These 13 T cell receptor beta chains share one sample of origin, sequenced in a study of T cell responses to AZD1222 COVID-19 vaccine. The assay was immunoSEQ multiplex PCR, and TCRdb's table has in-frame clones only and misses some. The sample carries 85,000 to 130,000 clones, over 80% recorded once. This specimen consisted of peripheral blood, obtained on day 0 of AZD1222 vaccination. The receptors originated from an adult in good health.

V is TRBV5-1 and J is TRBJ1-3; 12 bases agree with TRBD1. The germline V gene has CDR1 SGHRS and CDR2 YFSETQ. The V gene end was trimmed by 3 bases and the J gene end by 2 bases; junction bases not matched to a gene: 6. The CDR3 contains 17 residues. The CDR3 sequence: CASSYGDRGLPGNTIYF. CDR3 DNA sequence: TGCGCCAGCAGCTATGGGGACAGGGGGCTGCCTGGAAACACCATATATTTT.

The chain links TRBV5-1 to TRBJ1-3, with unresolved D. CDR3 length: 13 amino acids. V was pared by 4 bases and J by 4 bases, with 9 bases between. The germline CDR1 and CDR2 sequences are SGHRS and YFSETQ. The CDR3 region is CASSLYTGNTIYF. The CDR3 DNA reads TGCGCCAGCAGCCTTTACACGGGAAACACCATATATTTT.

V usage is TRBV6-5 and J usage is TRBJ2-7, with TRBD2 as a possible D gene (5 bases). Germline loops: CDR1 MNHEY, CDR2 SVGAGI. V was cut by 5 bases and J by 4 bases, with 15 bases left in between. There are 14 residues in the CDR3. The CDR3 DNA sequence: TGTGCCAGCAGTAAGGCCCACGGGGTTTACGAGCAGTACTTC. Translated, it gives CASSKAHGVYEQYF.

The gene calls are TRBV6-2 or TRBV6-3 and TRBJ2-3; tentatively, D is TRBD1 (6 bases). The CDR3 is 12 residues long. Germline loops: CDR1 MNHEY, CDR2 SVGEGT. V gave up 6 bases and J gave up 3 bases, with 7 bases separating them. This CDR3 is CASSDRTDTQYF. CDR3 nucleotides: TGTGCCAGCAGCGACAGGACAGATACGCAGTATTTT.

V is TRBV30 and J is TRBJ1-5; 10 positions agree with TRBD1. This CDR3 comprises 14 residues. V was clipped by 1 base and J by 7 bases; unmatched bases: 4. Germline V CDR1 and CDR2: GTSNPN, SVGIG (reference sequence). CDR3 nucleotide sequence: TGTGCCTGGAGTGGACAGGGGGCGGGGCAGCCCCAGCATTTT. It codes for CAWSGQGAGQPQHF. Complete variable domain (other parts from reference TRBV30 and TRBJ1-5): SQTIHQWPATLVQPVGSPLSLECTVEGTSNPNLYWYRQAAGRGLQLLFYSVGIGQISSEVPQNLSASRPQDRQFILSSKKLLLSDSGFYLCAWSGQGAGQPQHFGDGTRLSIL.

This clone was seen only a few times. The chain carries TRBV10-3 and TRBJ2-2; possible D gene TRBD2, 5 bases. The CDR3 sequence is 15 residues long. V lost 3 bases to trimming and J lost 4 bases, with 12 bases between them. The germline V gene has CDR1 ENHRY and CDR2 SYGVKD. In DNA form, the CDR3 reads TGTGCCATCAGTGAAGTCGAGGGCATCACCGGGGAGCTGTTTTTT. This gives the protein CAISEVEGITGELFF.

This sequence joins TRBV19 and TRBJ1-2; perhaps TRBD1 as D (6 bases). Germline V gene lookup returns CDR1 LNHDA and CDR2 SQIVND (reference sequence). The length of the CDR3 is 13 residues. V was pared by 6 bases and J by 8 bases, with 16 bases between. CDR3 residues: CASSPGGFGGYTF. The CDR3 DNA follows: TGTGCCAGTAGCCCCGGGGGCTTTGGGGGCTACACCTTC. Based on the CDR3 plus reference TRBV19 and TRBJ1-2, the full variable domain is DGGITQSPKYLFRKEGQNVTLSCEQNLNHDAMYWYRQDPGQGLRLIYYSQIVNDFQKGDIAEGYSVSREKKESFPLTVTSAQKNPTAFYLCASSPGGFGGYTFGSGTRLTVV.

The V gene is TRBV19, the J gene TRBJ2-7, with 7 bases identical to TRBD2. The CDR3 sequence is 12 residues long. Germline assignment: CDR1 LNHDA and CDR2 SQIVND (reference sequence). The CDR3 DNA reads as TGTGCAACCGCCGGGGGAGGGCGCGAGCAGTACTTC. Translating it yields CATAGGGREQYF.

The chain uses TRBV6-5 and TRBJ2-7; TRBD1 might be the D (6 bases). Germline CDR1 is MNHEY and CDR2 is SVGAGI. Trimming shortened V by 5 bases and J by 0 bases, and 11 bases separated the two germline ends. This CDR3 contains 14 residues. CDR3 DNA: TGTGCCAGCAGTCCACAGGGAGTCTCCTACGAGCAGTACTTC. It codes for CASSPQGVSYEQYF.

This clone was recorded only once. This chain uses TRBV10-3 with TRBJ2-1, with 13 bases lining up with TRBD2. The CDR3 extends over 14 amino acids. V gave up 11 bases and J gave up 7 bases; unmatched junction bases: 8. The germline V gene encodes CDR1 ENHRY and CDR2 SYGVKD. The CDR3 loop reads CASKLAGGYNEQFF. CDR3 sequence (DNA): TGTGCCTCAAAACTAGCGGGAGGGTATAATGAGCAGTTCTTC.

This clone occurred once. The V and J genes are TRBV5-1 and TRBJ2-7; no firm D call. V was clipped by 4 bases and J by 9 bases, with 17 bases between them. There are 13 residues in the CDR3. Germline assignment: CDR1 SGHRS and CDR2 YFSETQ. CDR3 DNA: TGCGCCAGCAGCCCCCCTGTGCGCAACGTGCAGTACTTC. It encodes CASSPPVRNVQYF.

This chain links TRBV21-1 with TRBJ1-4. TRBV21-1 is deemed a pseudogene. CDR3 length: 14 residues. CDR3 amino acids: CASSNRQVGEKLFF. In DNA, the CDR3 is TGTGCCAGCAGCAATAGGCAGGTAGGGGAAAAACTGTTTTTT.

The rearrangement links TRBV28 to TRBJ2-5, with a weak D call TRBD2 (6 bases). The germline V gene has CDR1 MDHEN and CDR2 SYDVKM. V lost 3 bases to trimming and J lost 5 bases, with 10 bases between them. The CDR3 extends over 13 amino acids. CDR3 in amino acids: CASSLLGRETQYF. The CDR3 DNA reads as TGTGCCAGCAGTTTGTTGGGGAGGGAGACCCAGTACTTC.